The source of this TCR beta chain is a study of blood T cell repertoires in COVID-19. Assay: immunoSEQ multiplex PCR; the TCRdb copy retains only in-frame clones and omits some. The table lists roughly 69,000 clones, roughly 80% of them singletons. Sample: PBMCs or T cells enriched from blood (not recorded which). The source of this sequence is a woman aged 35 to 49 with acute COVID-19.

CDR3 region: CASSDGGQGADEQFF. The CDR3, as DNA: TGTGCCAGCAGTGACGGGGGACAGGGGGCGGATGAGCAGTTCTTC. The chain couples TRBV6-4 to TRBJ2-1; 12 nucleotides agree with TRBD1. CDR3 size: 15 residues. Trimming at V came to 2 bases and at J to 8 bases, leaving 4 bases not matched to a gene. CDR1 MRHNA and CDR2 SNTAGT come from the germline V gene.